This T cell receptor beta chain was found in a study of monozygotic twins with inflammatory bowel disease. Study-level results: Clonotypes shared with others were fewer in IBD patients than in healthy twins, especially with disease activity. The analysis failed to separate different T cell subtypes.

Germline CDR1 and CDR2: LNHNV and YYDKDF (reference sequence). The CDR3 has 13 amino acids. UMIs with a 6-nucleotide sample barcode were added by template switching. TCRdb re-called the 5' RACE reads and catalogs CDR3 proteins one per entry, DNA excluded. This listing includes 330,000 or so distinct CDR3 sequences. As for this clonotype: Its antigen is currently unknown.

An approximately 2.5 ml blood sample was drawn per donor. The chain uses TRBV15 and TRBJ1-1. The sample comprised blood. The clonotype comes from a human donor with ulcerative colitis or Crohn's disease, or a healthy co-twin of an affected twin (not recorded which). The chain's CDR3 is CATSSYMNTEAFF.